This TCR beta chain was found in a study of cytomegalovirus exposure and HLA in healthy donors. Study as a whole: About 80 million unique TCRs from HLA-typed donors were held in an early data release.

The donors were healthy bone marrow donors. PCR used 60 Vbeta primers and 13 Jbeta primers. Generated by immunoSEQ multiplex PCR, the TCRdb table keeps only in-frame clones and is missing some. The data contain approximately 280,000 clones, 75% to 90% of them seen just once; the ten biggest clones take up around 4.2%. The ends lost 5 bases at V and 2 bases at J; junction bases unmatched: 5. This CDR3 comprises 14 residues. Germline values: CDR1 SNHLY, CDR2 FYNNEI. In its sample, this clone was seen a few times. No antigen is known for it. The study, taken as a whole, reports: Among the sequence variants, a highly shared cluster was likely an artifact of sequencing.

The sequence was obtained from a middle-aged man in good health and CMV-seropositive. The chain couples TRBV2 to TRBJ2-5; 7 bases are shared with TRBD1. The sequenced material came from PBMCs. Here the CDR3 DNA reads TGTGCCAGCAGTCTACAGGGGATGCAAGAGACCCAGTACTTC. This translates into CASSLQGMQETQYF.